Following are 22 T cell receptor beta chains from one sample sequenced in a study of blood T cell repertoires in COVID-19 (dated by TCRdb to 2020 to 2022). Receptor libraries were prepared by the immunoSEQ multiplex PCR assay. TCRdb stores this immuneACCESS table with in-frame sequences only. Part of the clones is absent; in the studies checked, under half of the shortfall reflects unresolved V genes, and no reason is known for the rest. Recorded for this sample are approximately 470,000 clones; about 85% of them occurred a single time. The ten largest account for around 0.64% of the sample. The sequenced sample consisted of PBMCs or T cells enriched from blood (not recorded which). Receptor source: a woman aged 18 to 35 who had recovered from COVID-19.

This clone was recorded once. The chain joins TRBV5-4 to TRBJ1-1, with 9 bases matching TRBD1. The V segment lost 0 bases and the J segment 1 base; nucleotides outside the gene matches: 1. Germline values: CDR1 SGHNT, CDR2 YYREEE (reference sequence). This CDR3 comprises 15 residues. CDR3 amino acids: CASSLGTGENTEAFF. CDR3 DNA: TGTGCCAGCAGCTTGGGGACAGGGGAGAACACTGAAGCTTTCTTT.

V and J are TRBV29-1 and TRBJ1-1; a possible D gene is TRBD1 (6 bases). CDR3 length: 14 residues. Germline CDR1 and CDR2: SQVTM and ANQGSEA. V was clipped by 3 bases and J by 1 base, with 12 bases between them. This chain's CDR3 is CSVEGGQTNTEAFF. The CDR3 bases are TGCAGCGTTGAGGGGGGGCAGACGAACACTGAAGCTTTCTTT.

The chain uses TRBV29-1 and TRBJ2-1; D possibly corresponds to TRBD2 (6 bases). The germline V gene encodes CDR1 SQVTM and CDR2 ANQGSEA. V gave up 7 bases and J gave up 5 bases, with 18 bases separating them. CDR3 size: 14 residues. This chain's CDR3 is CSGGDLAPNNEQFF. DNA for the CDR3: TGCAGCGGGGGGGACTTGGCTCCCAACAATGAGCAGTTCTTC.

V is TRBV7-4 and J is TRBJ1-2, with D tentatively TRBD1 (6 bases). CDR1 and CDR2 (germline): SGHVT, SQSDAQ. This CDR3 contains 14 residues. The germline V and J ends were trimmed by 2 bases and 9 bases, with 16 bases remaining between them. The CDR3 region has the DNA TGTGCCAGCAGCTTACAGGTGGGGGCCCCCTGCTACACCTTC. The encoded protein is CASSLQVGAPCYTF.

V gene TRBV7-9 combines with J gene TRBJ1-2, with TRBD1 identical over 7 bases. V gave up 7 bases and J gave up 6 bases; unmatched junction bases: 8. CDR1 and CDR2 (germline): SEHNR, FQNEAQ (reference sequence). The CDR3 spans 13 residues. The CDR3 nucleotides are TGTGCCAGCATGACAGGGAGGAGAGATGGCTACACCTTC. Residues: CASMTGRRDGYTF.

DNA for the CDR3: TGTGCCAGCAGCCTGGCGAGGGCAGATACGCAGTATTTT. Amino acid sequence: CASSLARADTQYF. The chain carries TRBV3-1 (or the pseudogene TRBV3-2) and TRBJ2-3; weak D call: TRBD2 (5 bases). Trimming took 4 bases from V and 4 from J, leaving 9 bases between them. Looked up from germline, CDR1 is LGHDT and CDR2 is YNNKEL (reference sequence). This CDR3 contains 13 residues.

This chain uses TRBV27 with TRBJ2-7; the D is unclear. The V end was cut by 2 bases, the J end by 5 bases, with 7 bases between. This CDR3 comprises 12 residues. CDR1 is MNHEY and CDR2 is SMNVEV in the germline V gene (reference sequence). CDR3 protein: CASSLLGDEQYF. The CDR3, as DNA: TGTGCCAGCAGTTTACTGGGCGACGAGCAGTACTTC.

This sequence joins TRBV11-2 and TRBJ1-4; possible D gene TRBD1, 5 bases. Trimming pared 0 bases from V and 5 bases from J, leaving 7 bases between. CDR3 length: 14 amino acids. Germline V gives CDR1 SGHAT, CDR2 FQNNGV. The CDR3 protein is CASSLDRENEKLFF. The CDR3 DNA reads TGTGCCAGCAGCTTAGACAGGGAAAATGAAAAACTGTTTTTT.

This clone was seen a few times. The CDR3 DNA sequence: TGTGCCAGCAGCTTGCGACAGGAACTACACCACACTGAAGCTTTCTTT. This codes for CASSLRQELHHTEAFF. This chain joins TRBV4-2 and TRBJ1-1, with a possible D match to TRBD1 (6 bases). CDR1 is LGHNA and CDR2 is YNFKEQ in the germline V gene. V dropped 5 bases and J dropped 3 bases, with 19 bases sitting between them. The length of the CDR3 is 16 residues.

This chain uses TRBV28 with TRBJ2-5, with 12 bases that match TRBD2. CDR1 MDHEN and CDR2 SYDVKM come from the germline V gene. V was pared by 4 bases and J by 9 bases, with 18 bases of the junction left unmatched. The length of the CDR3 is 18 residues. The CDR3 coding sequence is TGTGCCAGCAGTTCATACAGGGACCTAGCGGGGGGGCCCGGGTCCCAGTACTTC. It yields the protein CASSSYRDLAGGPGSQYF. Full variable domain (outside the CDR3, taken from reference TRBV28 and TRBJ2-5): DVKVTQSSRYLVKRTGEKVFLECVQDMDHENMFWYRQDPGLGLRLIYFSYDVKMKEKGDIPEGYSVSREKKERFSLILESASTNQTSMYLCASSSYRDLAGGPGSQYFGPGTRLLVL.

This sequence joins TRBV9 and TRBJ2-5, with D uncertain. V dropped 3 bases and J dropped 1 base, with 7 bases sitting between them. CDR1 and CDR2 (germline): SGDLS, YYNGEE. This CDR3 is 13 amino acids long. CDR3 amino acids: CASSARLQETQYF. The CDR3 nucleotides are TGTGCCAGCAGCGCCCGACTCCAAGAGACCCAGTACTTC.

V is TRBV19 and J is TRBJ1-5; 8 nucleotides line up with TRBD1. Germline V gene data show CDR1 as LNHDA and CDR2 as SQIVND (reference sequence). The CDR3 sequence is 15 residues long. J lost 7 bases, V lost 5 bases, and 10 bases had no gene match. Here the CDR3 reads CASSYFQGARQPQHF. CDR3 DNA: TGTGCCAGTAGTTATTTTCAGGGGGCGAGGCAGCCCCAGCATTTT.

The CDR3 DNA reads as TGCACCAGCAGTCCCTACGGGACTAGGAATTTACTCCAAGAGACCCAGTACTTC. It codes for CTSSPYGTRNLLQETQYF. V is TRBV1 and J is TRBJ2-5; the D segment call TRBD2 is taken from the table without a DNA check. TRBV1 is shown as a pseudogene. The CDR3 loop spans 18 amino acids.

The V gene is TRBV27, the J gene TRBJ2-7, with a weak D call TRBD2 (5 bases). The V end lost 3 bases, the J end lost 1 base, and 13 bases lay between the germline ends. The CDR3 contains 15 residues. Germline V gene data show CDR1 as MNHEY and CDR2 as SMNVEV (reference sequence). The CDR3 loop reads CASSFVTGISYEQYF. As DNA, the CDR3 is TGTGCCAGCAGTTTCGTAACCGGGATATCCTACGAGCAGTACTTC.

The chain recombines TRBV24-1 with TRBJ1-5; the D gene is possibly TRBD1 (5 bases). Trimming took off 3 bases at V and 11 bases at J, with 19 bases between the two ends. Germline V gene lookup returns CDR1 KGHDR and CDR2 SFDVKD. This CDR3 has 15 amino acids. The CDR3 sequence is CATSDTGADRGAQHF. The CDR3 DNA is TGTGCCACCAGTGATACAGGAGCGGACCGGGGGGCCCAGCATTTT.

The chain has TRBV2 and TRBJ1-2; D call uncertain. Germline V gives CDR1 SNHLY, CDR2 FYNNEI. The CDR3 has 17 amino acids. V lost 0 bases, J lost 4 bases, and 18 bases lay in between. Here the CDR3 reads CASSEAGEGGELYGYTF. DNA for the CDR3: TGTGCCAGCAGTGAAGCGGGTGAAGGCGGGGAGCTCTATGGCTACACCTTC.

This sequence joins TRBV6-5 and TRBJ2-5, with 7 bases matching TRBD2. V lost 3 bases and J lost 4; bases outside the gene matches: 8. The germline gives CDR1 MNHEY, CDR2 SVGAGI. This CDR3 comprises 15 residues. In nucleotides, the CDR3 is TGTGCCAGCAGTTATCAGGGAGGGATGGCAGAGACCCAGTACTTC. Translated: CASSYQGGMAETQYF.

J is TRBJ1-4 and V is TRBV6-5; TRBD1 might be the D (5 bases). From germline, CDR1 is MNHEY and CDR2 SVGAGI. V was cut by 0 bases and J by 4 bases, with 9 bases left in between. The length of the CDR3 is 15 residues. Here the CDR3 reads CASSYSGLINEKLFF. The CDR3 bases are TGTGCCAGCAGTTACTCGGGACTGATTAATGAAAAACTGTTTTTT.

The chain links TRBV6-5 to TRBJ1-1, with TRBD1 as a possible D gene (6 bases). CDR1 is MNHEY, CDR2 SVGAGI, per germline. Trimming cost V 8 bases and J 4 bases, with 11 bases left between them. CDR3 length: 12 residues. The CDR3 here is CASGRGFTEAFF. CDR3 nucleotide sequence: TGTGCCAGCGGCAGGGGTTTCACTGAAGCTTTCTTT.

The chain has TRBV18 and TRBJ2-7, with D perhaps matching TRBD1 (5 bases). V lost 3 bases to trimming and J lost 5 bases, with 20 bases between them. The length of the CDR3 is 16 residues. CDR1 is KGHSH and CDR2 is LQKENI in the germline V gene. DNA for the CDR3: TGTGCCAGCTCACCCCTTCAGGGTGACATCAACGACGAGCAGTACTTC. It yields the protein CASSPLQGDINDEQYF.

This chain joins TRBV28 and TRBJ1-1; maybe TRBD1 (5 bases). Trimming removed 6 bases from V and 0 bases from J, with 8 bases in between. The germline V gene has CDR1 MDHEN and CDR2 SYDVKM. The CDR3 covers 13 residues. The CDR3 loop reads CASRTDMNTEAFF. CDR3 nucleotides: TGTGCCAGCAGGACAGATATGAACACTGAAGCTTTCTTT.

This chain links TRBV19 with TRBJ1-1, with D uncertain. Looked up from germline, CDR1 is LNHDA and CDR2 is SQIVND (reference sequence). V was shortened by 7 bases and J by 1 base, with 10 bases between the two germline ends. The CDR3 has 13 residues. CDR3: CASTGGTNTEAFF. The CDR3 bases are TGTGCCAGTACCGGAGGTACGAACACTGAAGCTTTCTTT.